These T cell receptor beta chains were read from a single sample in a study of blood T cell repertoires in COVID-19. Produced via immunoSEQ multiplex PCR; TCRdb's table is partial and in-frame only. Altogether 450,000 or so clones are present, about 88% being singletons, with the ten largest covering roughly 1.4%. The sample was peripheral blood. The origin of the receptors is a woman aged 40 to 55 with COVID-19, enrolled during active disease. Each CDR3 is given with its conserved first and last residue. D genes are given only for firm matches. Clone sizes are given selectively: once, few, many, or a class where the clone is expanded.

NA	NA	TRBV28	TRBJ2-6	TGTGCCAGCAGTTTATGGGGGGGAGGCTCTGGGGCCAACGTCCTGACTTTC	CASSLWGGGSGANVLTF
NA	NA	TRBV5-1	TRBJ1-3	TGCGCCAGCAGCGAAGGGGCCTCTGGAAACACCATATATTTT	CASSEGASGNTIYF
TRBD1	NA	TRBV6-6	TRBJ2-7	TGTGCCAGCAACCGAGGACAGGTCTCCTACGAGCAGTACTTC	CASNRGQVSYEQYF
NA	few	TRBV7-2	TRBJ2-7	TGTGCCAGCAGCTTCGCGGGATTAAGAGGGGAGCAGTACTTC	CASSFAGLRGEQYF
NA	NA	TRBV6-2/TRBV6-3	TRBJ2-4	TGTGCCAGCAGCAAGACAGTAATAATAGCCAAAAACATTCAGTACTTC	CASSKTVIIAKNIQYF
NA	NA	TRBV7-3	TRBJ2-3	TGTGCCAGCAGCCGCTCGGGGAGCACAGATACGCAGTATTTT	CASSRSGSTDTQYF
NA	NA	TRBV2	TRBJ1-6	TGTGCCAGCAGTGTATCTGGAACAGAATCACCCCTCCACTTT	CASSVSGTESPLHF
TRBD1	NA	TRBV29-1	TRBJ2-2	TGCAGCGTTAACCGGGACAGAAACACCGGGGAGCTGTTTTTT	CSVNRDRNTGELFF
TRBD1	NA	TRBV6-6	TRBJ1-6	TGTGCCAGCAGTTACCCCCCCGGGACAGGGGATTCACCCCTCCACTTT	CASSYPPGTGDSPLHF
TRBD1	NA	TRBV14	TRBJ1-3	TGTGCCAGCAGCCTGGGACAGTTCTCTGGAAACACCATATATTTT	CASSLGQFSGNTIYF
NA	NA	TRBV24-1	TRBJ2-3	TGTGCCACCAGTGACCCGACAGTTCGCCCCTCGGATACGCAGTATTTT	CATSDPTVRPSDTQYF
NA	NA	TRBV14	TRBJ2-6	TGTGCCAGCAGCCAAGTTCGCGGAGGGGCAGGGGCCAACGTCCTGACTTTC	CASSQVRGGAGANVLTF
NA	NA	TRBV7-9	TRBJ2-3	TGTGCCAGCAGCTTGGGCAGGGTCACAGATACGCAGTATTTT	CASSLGRVTDTQYF
TRBD1	NA	TRBV20-1	TRBJ2-7	TGCAGTGCAGGGGGCTGGGGCGAGCAGTACTTC	CSAGGWGEQYF
NA	NA	TRBV5-6	TRBJ1-1	TGTGCCAGCAGCTTGGCGGACACTGAAGCTTTCTTT	CASSLADTEAFF
TRBD2	NA	TRBV4-3	TRBJ2-2	TGCGCCAGCAGCCAAGCCCCGGGAGGGACCACCGGGGAGCTGTTTTTT	CASSQAPGGTTGELFF
NA	NA	TRBV16	TRBJ1-4	TGTGCCAGCAGCCAACGGTCCTATGAAAAACTGTTTTTT	CASSQRSYEKLFF
TRBD1	NA	TRBV12-5	TRBJ2-2	TGTGCTAGTGGTTTCCCGACAGGGAAGAACACCGGGGAGCTGTTTTTT	CASGFPTGKNTGELFF
TRBD1	once	TRBV29-1	TRBJ2-7	TGCAGCGTTGAAGACCCGACAGGGTACGAGCAGTACTTC	CSVEDPTGYEQYF
NA	NA	TRBV7-9	TRBJ1-6	TGTGCCAGCAGCTCCGCAGGGGCCAATTCACCCCTCCACTTT	CASSSAGANSPLHF
NA	NA	TRBV18	TRBJ1-5	TGTGCCAGCTCACCTAGTCAGGGGAATAGCAATCAGCCCCAGCATTTT	CASSPSQGNSNQPQHF
NA	NA	TRBV19	TRBJ1-5	TGTGCCAGTAGTATAGCTGGCGCACAGTGGCATTTT	CASSIAGAQWHF
NA	NA	TRBV6-2/TRBV6-3	TRBJ1-5	TGTGCCAGCAGTTCCTTTGGCAATCAGCCCCAGCATTTT	CASSSFGNQPQHF
TRBD1	NA	TRBV7-9	TRBJ1-6	TGTGCCAGCACCCCCCCCCGCAAACACTTTAAACAGGGGGCGAATTCACCCCTCCACTTT	CASTPPRKHFKQGANSPLHF
NA	NA	TRBV9	TRBJ2-3	TGTGCCAGCAGCCGTGGGACTTTTAGCACAGATACGCAGTATTTT	CASSRGTFSTDTQYF
NA	NA	TRBV19	TRBJ1-1	TGTGCCAGTAGTATAGTATATGCGAAGGGGGAAGCTTTCTTT	CASSIVYAKGEAFF
TRBD1	NA	TRBV19	TRBJ1-4	TGTGCCAGTAGTATTGCGGACAGGTTCGGACTCGGGGCTTCTGAAAAACTGTTTTTT	CASSIADRFGLGASEKLFF
NA	few	TRBV30	TRBJ1-2	TGTGCCTGGAAGAGGGGGTTAGGCTACACCTTC	CAWKRGLGYTF
TRBD2	NA	TRBV30	TRBJ2-3	TGTGCCTCCGGGGGTAGCGGGGGCACAGATACGCAGTATTTT	CASGGSGGTDTQYF